This T cell receptor (beta chain) derives from a study of early T cells in non-severe SARS-CoV-2 infection. As for the study in general: The input, bulk RNA from unsorted whole blood, was sequenced, and chains were unpaired.

The CDR3 sequence is 13 residues long. Looked up from germline, CDR1 is MDHEN and CDR2 is SYDVKM. Between the trimmed V and J ends, which lost 6 bases and 2 bases, there was a span of 11 bases. Each single cDNA molecule received a unique molecular identifier. Each CDR3 protein gets one entry after TCRdb re-called the 5' RACE reads with MiXCR. The table has about 76,000 distinct CDR3 sequences, over 9% seen once. This clonotype has only a few counts. This TCR derives from an adult who was a healthcare worker with PCR-confirmed SARS-CoV-2 infection or an uninfected control (not recorded which). The source material was whole blood. V and J are TRBV28 and TRBJ2-7, with a possible D match to TRBD2 (7 bases). Here the CDR3 DNA reads TGTGCCAGCAGACCCGGGGGGCCCTACGAGCAGTACTTC. This sequence encodes CASRPGGPYEQYF.